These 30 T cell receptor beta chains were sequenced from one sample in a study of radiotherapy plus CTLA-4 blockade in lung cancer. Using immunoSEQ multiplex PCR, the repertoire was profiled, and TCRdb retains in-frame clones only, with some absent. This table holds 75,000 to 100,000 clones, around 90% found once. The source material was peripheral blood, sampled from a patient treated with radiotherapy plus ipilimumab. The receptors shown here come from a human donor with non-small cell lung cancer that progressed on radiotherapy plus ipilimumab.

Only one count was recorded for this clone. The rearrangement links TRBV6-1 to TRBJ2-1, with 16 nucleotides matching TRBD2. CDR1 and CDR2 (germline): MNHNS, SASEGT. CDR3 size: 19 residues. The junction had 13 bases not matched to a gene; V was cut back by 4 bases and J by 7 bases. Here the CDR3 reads CASSAGVGTSGRALNEQFF. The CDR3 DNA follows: TGTGCCAGCAGTGCCGGGGTGGGGACTAGCGGGAGGGCCTTGAATGAGCAGTTCTTC.

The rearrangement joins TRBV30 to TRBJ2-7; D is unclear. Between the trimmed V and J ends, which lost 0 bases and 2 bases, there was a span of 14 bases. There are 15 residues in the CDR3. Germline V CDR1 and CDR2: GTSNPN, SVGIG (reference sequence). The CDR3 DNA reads TGTGCCTGGAGTGTAATGGGTCTGGCTACCTACGAGCAGTACTTC. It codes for CAWSVMGLATYEQYF.

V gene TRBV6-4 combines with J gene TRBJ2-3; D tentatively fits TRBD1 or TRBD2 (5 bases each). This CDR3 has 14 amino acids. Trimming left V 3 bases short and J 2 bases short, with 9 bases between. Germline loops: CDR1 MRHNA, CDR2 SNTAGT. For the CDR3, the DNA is TGTGCCAGCAGTGAGGAAGGGACCACAGATACGCAGTATTTT. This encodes CASSEEGTTDTQYF.

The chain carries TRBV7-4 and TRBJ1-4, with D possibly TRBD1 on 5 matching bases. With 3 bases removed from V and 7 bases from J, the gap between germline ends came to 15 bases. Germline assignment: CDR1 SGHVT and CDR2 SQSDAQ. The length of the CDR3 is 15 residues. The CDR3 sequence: CASSFARVFGEKLFF. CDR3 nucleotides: TGTGCCAGCAGCTTCGCCAGGGTGTTCGGTGAAAAACTGTTTTTT. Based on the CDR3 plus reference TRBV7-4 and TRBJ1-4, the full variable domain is GAGVSQSPRYKVAKRGRDVALRCDSISGHVTLYWYRQTLGQGSEVLTYSQSDAQRDKSGRPSGRFSAERPERSVSTLKIQRTEQGDSAVYLCASSFARVFGEKLFFGSGTQLSVL.

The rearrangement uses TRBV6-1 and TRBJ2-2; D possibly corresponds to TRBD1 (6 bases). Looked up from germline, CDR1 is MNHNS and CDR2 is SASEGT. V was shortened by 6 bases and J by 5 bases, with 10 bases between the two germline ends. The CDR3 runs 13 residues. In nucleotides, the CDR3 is TGTGCCAGCAGGCAGGGGTTAACCGGGGAGCTGTTTTTT. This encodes CASRQGLTGELFF.

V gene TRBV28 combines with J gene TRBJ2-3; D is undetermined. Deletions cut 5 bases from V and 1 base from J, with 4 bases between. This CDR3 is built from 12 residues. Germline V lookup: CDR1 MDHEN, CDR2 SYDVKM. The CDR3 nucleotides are TGTGCCAGCAGTGTCGGCACAGATACGCAGTATTTT. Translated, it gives CASSVGTDTQYF.

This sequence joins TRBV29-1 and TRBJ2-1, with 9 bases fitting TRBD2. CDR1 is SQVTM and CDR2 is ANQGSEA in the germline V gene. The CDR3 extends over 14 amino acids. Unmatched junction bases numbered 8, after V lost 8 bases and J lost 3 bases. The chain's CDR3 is CSTKLAGLYNEQFF. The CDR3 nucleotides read TGCAGCACCAAACTAGCGGGCCTCTACAATGAGCAGTTCTTC.

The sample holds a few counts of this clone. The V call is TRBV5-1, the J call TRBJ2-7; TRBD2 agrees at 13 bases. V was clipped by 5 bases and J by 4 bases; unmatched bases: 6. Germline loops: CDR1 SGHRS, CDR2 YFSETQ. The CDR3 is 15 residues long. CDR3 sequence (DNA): TGCGCCAGCAGTCAACTAGCGGGAGGGGATTACGAGCAGTACTTC. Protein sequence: CASSQLAGGDYEQYF. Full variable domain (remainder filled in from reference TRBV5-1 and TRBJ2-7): KAGVTQTPRYLIKTRGQQVTLSCSPISGHRSVSWYQQTPGQGLQFLFEYFSETQRNKGNFPGRFSGRQFSNSRSEMNVSTLELGDSALYLCASSQLAGGDYEQYFGPGTRLTVT.

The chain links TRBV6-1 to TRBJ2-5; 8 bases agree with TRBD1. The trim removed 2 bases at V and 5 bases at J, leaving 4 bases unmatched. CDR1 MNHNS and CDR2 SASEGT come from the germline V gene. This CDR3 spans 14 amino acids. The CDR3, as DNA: TGTGCCAGCAGTGAACAGGGGGCAGGGGAGACCCAGTACTTC. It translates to CASSEQGAGETQYF.

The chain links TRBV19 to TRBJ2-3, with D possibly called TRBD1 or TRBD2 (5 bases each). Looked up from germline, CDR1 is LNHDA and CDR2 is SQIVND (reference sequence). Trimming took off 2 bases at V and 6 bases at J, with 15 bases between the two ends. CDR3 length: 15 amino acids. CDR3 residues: CASSISTGPTDTQYF. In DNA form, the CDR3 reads TGTGCCAGTAGTATATCAACGGGACCCACTGATACGCAGTATTTT.

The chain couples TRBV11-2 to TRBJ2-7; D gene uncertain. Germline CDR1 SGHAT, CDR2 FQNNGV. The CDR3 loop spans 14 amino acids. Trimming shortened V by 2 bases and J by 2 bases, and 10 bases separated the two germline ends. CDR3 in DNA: TGTGCCAGCAGCTTACGGATTATACCCTACGAGCAGTACTTC. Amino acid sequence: CASSLRIIPYEQYF.

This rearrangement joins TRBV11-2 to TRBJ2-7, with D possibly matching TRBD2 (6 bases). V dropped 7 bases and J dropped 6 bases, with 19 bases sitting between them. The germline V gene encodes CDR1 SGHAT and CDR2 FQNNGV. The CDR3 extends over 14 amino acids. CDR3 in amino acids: CASTPGGPGGEQYF. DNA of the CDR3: TGTGCCAGCACCCCTGGAGGTCCCGGGGGCGAGCAGTACTTC.

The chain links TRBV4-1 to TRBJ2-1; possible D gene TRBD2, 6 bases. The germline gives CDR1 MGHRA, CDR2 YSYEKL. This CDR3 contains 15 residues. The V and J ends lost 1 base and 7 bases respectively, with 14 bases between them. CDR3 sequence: CASSQGLASGNEQFF. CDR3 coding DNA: TGCGCCAGCAGCCAAGGGCTAGCAAGCGGGAATGAGCAGTTCTTC.

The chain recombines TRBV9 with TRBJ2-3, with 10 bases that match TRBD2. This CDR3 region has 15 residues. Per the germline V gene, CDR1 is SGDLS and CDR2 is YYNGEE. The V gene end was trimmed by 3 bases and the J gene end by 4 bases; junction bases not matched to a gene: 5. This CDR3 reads CASSGLAGEADTQYF. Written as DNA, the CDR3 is TGTGCCAGCAGCGGGCTAGCGGGAGAGGCAGATACGCAGTATTTT.

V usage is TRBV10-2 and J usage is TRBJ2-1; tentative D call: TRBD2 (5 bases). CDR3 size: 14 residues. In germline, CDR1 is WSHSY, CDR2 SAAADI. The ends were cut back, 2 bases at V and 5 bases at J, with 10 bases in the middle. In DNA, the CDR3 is TGCGCCAGCAGTGAGGGCGGGCAAAACAATGAGCAGTTCTTC. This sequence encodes CASSEGGQNNEQFF.

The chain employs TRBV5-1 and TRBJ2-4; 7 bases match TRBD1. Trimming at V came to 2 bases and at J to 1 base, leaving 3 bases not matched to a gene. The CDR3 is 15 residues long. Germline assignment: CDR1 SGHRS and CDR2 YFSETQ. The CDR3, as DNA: TGCGCCAGCAGCTTAGGGGGCTCGGCCAAAAACATTCAGTACTTC. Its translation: CASSLGGSAKNIQYF.

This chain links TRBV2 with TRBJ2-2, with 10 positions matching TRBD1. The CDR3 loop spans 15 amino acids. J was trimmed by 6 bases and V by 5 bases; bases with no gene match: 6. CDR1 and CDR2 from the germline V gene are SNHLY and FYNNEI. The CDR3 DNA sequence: TGTGCCAGCAGTCTCGGGACAGGGGTTGCCGGGGAGCTGTTTTTT. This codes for CASSLGTGVAGELFF.

CDR3 sequence (DNA): TGTGCCAGTAGTATAGCCCCGGGGTCCACCTACGAGCAGTACTTC. Encoded protein: CASSIAPGSTYEQYF. The chain has TRBV19 and TRBJ2-7; the D gene is possibly TRBD2 (5 bases). The CDR3 has 15 amino acids. Trimming took 1 base from V and 2 from J, leaving 12 bases between them. Germline values: CDR1 LNHDA, CDR2 SQIVND (reference sequence).

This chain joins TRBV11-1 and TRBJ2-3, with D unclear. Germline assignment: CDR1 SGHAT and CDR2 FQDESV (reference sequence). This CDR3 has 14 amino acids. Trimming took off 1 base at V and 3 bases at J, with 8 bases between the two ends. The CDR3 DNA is TGTGCCAGCAGCTTAGGAGTAACAACAGATACGCAGTATTTT. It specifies CASSLGVTTDTQYF.

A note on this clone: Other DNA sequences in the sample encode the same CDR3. DNA for the CDR3: TGCGCCAGCAGCTTGGAAGGCAGAGGGTACGAGCAGTACTTC. It codes for CASSLEGRGYEQYF. The chain employs TRBV5-1 and TRBJ2-7, with a weak D call TRBD2 (5 bases). Trimming stripped 0 bases from V and 4 bases from J, with 11 bases between. The CDR3 extends over 14 amino acids. Germline V CDR1 and CDR2: SGHRS, YFSETQ.

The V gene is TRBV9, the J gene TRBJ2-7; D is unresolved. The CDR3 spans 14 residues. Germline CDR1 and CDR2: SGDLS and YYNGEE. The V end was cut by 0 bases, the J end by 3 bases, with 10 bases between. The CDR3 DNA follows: TGTGCCAGCAGCGTAGTAGGGATACACTACGAGCAGTACTTC. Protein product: CASSVVGIHYEQYF.

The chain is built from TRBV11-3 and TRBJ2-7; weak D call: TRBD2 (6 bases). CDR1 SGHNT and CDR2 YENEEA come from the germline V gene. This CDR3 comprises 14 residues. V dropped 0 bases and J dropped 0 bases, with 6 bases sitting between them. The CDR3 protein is CASSLDGSSYEQYF. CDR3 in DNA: TGTGCCAGCAGCTTAGACGGGAGCTCCTACGAGCAGTACTTC.

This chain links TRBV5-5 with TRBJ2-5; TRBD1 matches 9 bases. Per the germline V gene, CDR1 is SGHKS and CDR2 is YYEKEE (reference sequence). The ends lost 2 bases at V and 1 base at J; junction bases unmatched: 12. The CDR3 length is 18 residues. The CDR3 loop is CASSFRFRDRVVQETQYF. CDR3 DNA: TGTGCCAGCAGCTTCCGCTTCCGGGACAGGGTCGTCCAAGAGACCCAGTACTTC. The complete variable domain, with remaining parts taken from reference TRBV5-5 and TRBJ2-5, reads DAGVTQSPTHLIKTRGQQVTLRCSPISGHKSVSWYQQVLGQGPQFIFQYYEKEERGRGNFPDRFSARQFPNYSSELNVNALLLGDSALYLCASSFRFRDRVVQETQYFGPGTRLLVL.

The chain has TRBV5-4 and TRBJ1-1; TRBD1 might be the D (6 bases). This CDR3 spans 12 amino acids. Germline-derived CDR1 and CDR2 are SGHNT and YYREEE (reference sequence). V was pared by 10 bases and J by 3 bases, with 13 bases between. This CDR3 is CALSSGDTEAFF. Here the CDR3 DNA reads TGTGCCTTATCATCAGGGGACACTGAAGCTTTCTTT.

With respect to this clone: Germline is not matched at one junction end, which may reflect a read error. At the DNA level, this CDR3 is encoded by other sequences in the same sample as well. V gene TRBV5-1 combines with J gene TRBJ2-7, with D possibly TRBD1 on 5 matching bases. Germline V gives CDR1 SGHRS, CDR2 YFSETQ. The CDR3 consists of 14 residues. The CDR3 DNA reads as TGCGCCAGCAGCTTATCAGGGCCCCCCTATGAGCAGTACTTC. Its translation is CASSLSGPPYEQYF.

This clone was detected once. The CDR3 coding sequence is TGTGCCAGCAGTTTGGGGGGTAGGGGCGCAGGTGATGAGCAGTTCTTC. Translating gives CASSLGGRGAGDEQFF. The rearrangement joins TRBV27 to TRBJ2-1, with a tentative D call TRBD2 (6 bases). V gave up 3 bases and J gave up 8 bases, with 20 bases separating them. The CDR3 sequence is 16 residues long. Germline CDR1 and CDR2: MNHEY and SMNVEV (reference sequence).

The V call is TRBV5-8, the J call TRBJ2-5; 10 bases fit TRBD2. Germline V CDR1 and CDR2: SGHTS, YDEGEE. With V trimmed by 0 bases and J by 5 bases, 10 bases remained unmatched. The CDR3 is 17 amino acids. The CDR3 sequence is CASSLGASGSPGETQYF. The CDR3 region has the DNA TGTGCCAGCAGCTTGGGGGCTAGCGGGAGCCCCGGGGAGACCCAGTACTTC.

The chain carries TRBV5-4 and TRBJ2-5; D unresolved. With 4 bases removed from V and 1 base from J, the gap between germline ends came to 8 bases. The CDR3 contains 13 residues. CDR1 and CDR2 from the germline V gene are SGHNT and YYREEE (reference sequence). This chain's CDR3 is CASSRFSQETQYF. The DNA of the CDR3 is TGTGCCAGCAGCAGGTTCAGCCAAGAGACCCAGTACTTC. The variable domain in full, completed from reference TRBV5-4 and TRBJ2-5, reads ETGVTQSPTHLIKTRGQQVTLRCSSQSGHNTVSWYQQALGQGPQFIFQYYREEENGRGNFPPRFSGLQFPNYSSELNVNALELDDSALYLCASSRFSQETQYFGPGTRLLVL.

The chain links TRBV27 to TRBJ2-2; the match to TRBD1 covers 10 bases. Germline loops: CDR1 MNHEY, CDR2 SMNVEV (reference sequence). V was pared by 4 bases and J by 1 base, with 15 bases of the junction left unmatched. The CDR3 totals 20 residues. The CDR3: CASSSRQGAGLAENTGELFF. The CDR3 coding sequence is TGTGCCAGCAGTTCCCGACAGGGGGCAGGTCTAGCGGAGAACACCGGGGAGCTGTTTTTT.

CDR3 protein: CASSPPGTDTQYF. For the CDR3, the DNA is TGTGCCAGCTCACCGCCAGGCACAGATACGCAGTATTTT. The chain combines TRBV18 with TRBJ2-3; no definite D call. Germline CDR1 and CDR2: KGHSH and LQKENI. Trimming stripped 3 bases from V and 1 base from J, with 5 bases between. The CDR3 length is 13 residues.